What follows is one T cell receptor (beta chain) and its context. This specimen belongs to a study of blood T cell repertoires in COVID-19. Study-wide background: Acute and convalescent COVID-19 samples came from the United States, Italy and Spain. In each case, the material was cDNA or gDNA derived from T cells, B-cell-depleted T cells, or PBMCs.

Original handling: The assay estimated nucleated cells by amplifying reference gene primers. Produced via immunoSEQ multiplex PCR; TCRdb's table is partial and in-frame only. V and J calls and clone size are given by that table; D and trimming were obtained from the DNA. The data show about 160,000 clones, approximately 92% seen once. The CDR3 extends over 12 amino acids. Trimming took 4 bases from V and 4 from J, leaving 5 bases between them. V and J are TRBV12-3 or TRBV12-4 and TRBJ1-5; D is unresolved. This clonotype originated in a woman in her fifties or sixties with acute or convalescent COVID-19. The sample taken for sequencing was peripheral blood. The CDR3 DNA sequence: TGTGCCAGCAGTTCAACTAATCAGCCCCAGCATTTT. Amino acid sequence: CASSSTNQPQHF.